This T cell receptor beta chain stems from a study of shared clonotypes between healthy human individuals. For the study at large: The study used three CD4 naive, three CD4 memory, two CD8 naive and one CD8 memory plate per donor. Whole-study findings and limits: Clonotype sharing levels among donors were expected to vary with sequencing depth. Of the naive CD4 clonotypes, approximately 5% were shared across a handful of donors.

As regards this clone: Its antigen is not known. At the DNA level, this CDR3 is encoded by other sequences in the same sample as well.

Sequenced by immunoSEQ multiplex PCR; TCRdb stores in-frame clones only, minus some. The sample carries approximately 640,000 clones, around 72% recorded once. The sequenced sample was memory CD4+ T cells sorted from blood. Regarding subset: CD45RA-negative fraction. This TCR was recovered from a woman between 25 and 40 years old in good health.

This CDR3 is CASSLQGGNTEAFF. The CDR3 nucleotides read TGCGCCAGCAGCTTGCAGGGAGGGAACACTGAAGCTTTCTTT. The chain links TRBV5-1 to TRBJ1-1; a weak D match, TRBD1 (5 bases). The CDR3 has 14 amino acids. V was cut by 1 base and J by 1 base, with 8 bases left in between. Germline CDR1 is SGHRS and CDR2 is YFSETQ. Complete variable domain (other parts from reference TRBV5-1 and TRBJ1-1): KAGVTQTPRYLIKTRGQQVTLSCSPISGHRSVSWYQQTPGQGLQFLFEYFSETQRNKGNFPGRFSGRQFSNSRSEMNVSTLELGDSALYLCASSLQGGNTEAFFGQGTRLTVV.